Described below is a single TCR beta chain sequence and its context. This sample is part of a study of T cell responses to AZD1222 COVID-19 vaccine. Method: immunoSEQ multiplex PCR; TCRdb's copy keeps in-frame clones and lacks some. The sample records around 150,000 clones, more than 80% being singletons. Germline V lookup: CDR1 SNHLY, CDR2 FYNNEI. Trimming removed 3 bases at V and 10 bases at J, with 24 bases between. The CDR3 consists of 16 residues. V usage is TRBV2 and J usage is TRBJ1-1; maybe TRBD1 (5 bases). The TCR was taken from an adult who received the MenACWY meningococcal vaccine as a control. The input for sequencing was peripheral blood, taken 28 days after the second dose of the MenACWY control vaccine. For the CDR3, the DNA is TGTGCCAGCAGTGATGTTTTCGGGTCGCAGGGAGGTACAGCTTTCTTT. The encoded protein is CASSDVFGSQGGTAFF.